This T cell receptor beta chain derives from a study of technical replicates of blood from several donors. Here immunoSEQ multiplex PCR was the method, and the copy in TCRdb shows in-frame clones only, minus some. The data show 75,000 to 90,000 clones, approximately 93% seen once. Germline CDR1 reads SGHDN; CDR2 reads FVKESK. V dropped 1 base and J dropped 0; count of bases not matched to a gene: 3. This CDR3 has 15 residues. This sequence joins TRBV14 and TRBJ2-7; 7 bases line up with TRBD2. This TCR was recovered from a human donor in good health. The source material was T cells isolated from PBMCs. The CDR3 reads CASSQGLADSYEQYF. As DNA, the CDR3 is TGTGCCAGCAGCCAAGGGCTAGCGGACTCCTACGAGCAGTACTTC. Full variable domain (outside the CDR3, taken from reference TRBV14 and TRBJ2-7): EAGVTQFPSHSVIEKGQTVTLRCDPISGHDNLYWYRRVMGKEIKFLLHFVKESKQDESGMPNNRFLAERTGGTYSTLKVQPAELEDSGVYFCASSQGLADSYEQYFGPGTRLTVT.